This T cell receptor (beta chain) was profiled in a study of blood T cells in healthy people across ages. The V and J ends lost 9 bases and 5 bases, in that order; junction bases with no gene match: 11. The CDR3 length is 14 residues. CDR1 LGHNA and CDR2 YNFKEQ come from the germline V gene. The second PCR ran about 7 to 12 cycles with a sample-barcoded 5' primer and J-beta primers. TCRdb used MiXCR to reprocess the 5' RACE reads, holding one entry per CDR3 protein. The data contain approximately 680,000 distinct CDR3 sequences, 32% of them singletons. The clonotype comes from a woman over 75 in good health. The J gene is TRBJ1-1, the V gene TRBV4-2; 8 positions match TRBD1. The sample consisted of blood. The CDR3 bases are TGTGCCAGTGAGGCCCAGGGGGCGCAGACTGAAGCTTTCTTT. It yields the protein CASEAQGAQTEAFF.